One and the same sample provided the 29 T cell receptor beta chains below, sequenced in a study of glioma-infiltrating T cells. The iRepertoire nested amplicon-rescue multiplex PCR amplified TCR alpha and beta CDR3s from RNA. Via MiXCR, TCRdb re-called the multiplex PCR reads, giving one row per CDR3 protein. Counted here are fewer than 250,000 distinct CDR3 sequences, over 30% occurring once; the ten biggest clones make up 20% to 25%. Sequencing was carried out using glioma tissue, nonneoplastic brain tissue, or PBMCs (not recorded which). These receptors were collected from a human donor with low-grade glioma or glioblastoma, undergoing nonglioma brain surgery, or in good health (not recorded which).

This clonotype has ten or more counts. The V and J genes are TRBV6-2 or TRBV6-3 and TRBJ2-2; the match to TRBD1 covers 11 bases. From germline, CDR1 is MNHEY and CDR2 SVGEGT. The CDR3 spans 14 residues. After removal of 10 bases from V and 5 bases from J, the junction contained 6 bases not matched to a gene. The CDR3 bases are TGTGCCACGGGACAGGGGGAGCTAACCGGGGAGCTGTTTTTT. Translation: CATGQGELTGELFF.

The chain combines TRBV11-2 with TRBJ2-5, with a weak D call TRBD1 (6 bases). V lost 2 bases and J 3 bases, leaving 10 bases between the germline ends. Germline CDR1 reads SGHAT; CDR2 reads FQNNGV. The CDR3 extends over 14 amino acids. Written as DNA, the CDR3 is TGTGCCAGCAGCTTAATGGGGGCGGAAGAGACCCAGTACTTC. Protein product: CASSLMGAEETQYF.

The V gene is TRBV12-5, the J gene TRBJ2-4; 9 bases line up with TRBD2. CDR1 is LGHNT and CDR2 is FRNRAP in the germline V gene. The CDR3 runs to 19 residues. V shed 2 bases, J shed 0 bases, and the junction held 11 bases outside the gene matches. The CDR3 reads CASGLLTEWREGAKNIQYF. CDR3 coding DNA: TGTGCTAGTGGTTTGCTGACTGAATGGCGGGAGGGAGCCAAAAACATTCAGTACTTC.

This clonotype showed up just a few times. The chain joins TRBV3-1 to TRBJ2-7; no clear D. V lost 1 base, J lost 4 bases, and 5 bases lay in between. CDR3 length: 12 residues. Germline V gene sequence: CDR1 LGHDT, CDR2 YNNKEL (reference sequence). CDR3 coding DNA: TGTGCCAGCAGCCAAGGAGATTACGAGCAGTACTTC. Translation: CASSQGDYEQYF.

The chain carries TRBV13 and TRBJ2-3; TRBD2 is a possible D gene (5 bases). V lost 2 bases and J lost 6, with 15 bases in between. The germline V gene has CDR1 PRHDT and CDR2 FYEKMQ (reference sequence). The CDR3 runs to 15 residues. Here the CDR3 reads CASSLPGSEADTQYF. In DNA, the CDR3 is TGTGCCAGCAGCTTACCGGGGTCGGAGGCGGATACGCAGTATTTT.

Comments on this clonotype: A single base separates this from a much larger clone, so it may be a read error. V usage is TRBV7-9 and J usage is TRBJ2-7; 10 bases are shared with TRBD2. Germline V gives CDR1 SEHNR, CDR2 FQNEAQ (reference sequence). This CDR3 has 16 residues. The CDR3 here is CASSLVVTSGTYEKYF. In DNA form, the CDR3 reads TGTGCCAGCAGCTTAGTAGTTACTAGCGGGACTTACGAGAAGTACTTC.

The table lists this clonotype with many counts. The chain carries TRBV7-3 and TRBJ2-1; TRBD2 agrees at 9 bases. V trimming: 4 bases; J trimming: 9 bases; junction bases outside the gene matches: 10. The CDR3 loop spans 15 amino acids. Germline V lookup: CDR1 SGHTA, CDR2 FQGTGA. As DNA, the CDR3 is TGTGCCAGCAGCTCCTTTAGCGGGAGACTTGGTGAGCAGTTCTTC. Amino acid sequence: CASSSFSGRLGEQFF.

This clonotype has a handful of counts. The rearrangement links TRBV4-1 to TRBJ2-3; 7 bases fit TRBD2. From germline, CDR1 is MGHRA and CDR2 YSYEKL. The CDR3 runs to 14 residues. After removal of 1 base from V and 6 bases from J, the junction contained 4 bases not matched to a gene. The CDR3 sequence is CASSQAGGWDTQYF. CDR3 DNA sequence: TGCGCCAGCAGCCAAGCGGGAGGATGGGATACGCAGTATTTT.

This clonotype was counted many times. V usage is TRBV7-9 and J usage is TRBJ2-7, with 7 bases matching TRBD1. This CDR3 spans 15 amino acids. The V and J ends lost 5 bases and 2 bases, in that order; junction bases with no gene match: 9. Germline V CDR1 and CDR2: SEHNR, FQNEAQ (reference sequence). The CDR3 region is CASSPTQDRTYEQYF. DNA of the CDR3: TGTGCCAGCAGCCCTACCCAGGACAGGACCTACGAGCAGTACTTC.

In its sample, this clonotype was seen many times. This sequence joins TRBV4-3 and TRBJ1-2; 8 bases map to TRBD1. Losses at the gene ends were 1 base for V and 5 bases for J; bases not matched to a gene: 0. CDR3 length equals 13 residues. Germline V gene lookup returns CDR1 LGHNA and CDR2 YSLEER. This chain's CDR3 is CASSQGTGYGYTF. The DNA of the CDR3 is TGCGCCAGCAGCCAAGGGACAGGGTATGGCTACACCTTC.

This clonotype was detected many times. The chain carries TRBV6-1 and TRBJ2-2; 8 bases fit TRBD2. V shed 2 bases and J 6 bases; nucleotides not matched to a gene: 14. From germline, CDR1 is MNHNS and CDR2 SASEGT. The length of the CDR3 is 18 residues. CDR3 sequence: CASSERLLSGGAPGELFF. The DNA of the CDR3 is TGTGCCAGCAGTGAACGGCTTTTGAGCGGGGGAGCTCCCGGGGAGCTGTTTTTT.

The genes are TRBV28 and TRBJ2-3; 9 positions match TRBD2. CDR3 length equals 16 residues. V dropped 4 bases and J dropped 3; count of bases not matched to a gene: 8. CDR1 and CDR2 from the germline V gene are MDHEN and SYDVKM. The CDR3 region has the DNA TGTGCCAGCAGTTGGGGCTTAGCGGGAGTGACAGATACGCAGTATTTT. It codes for CASSWGLAGVTDTQYF.

The sample holds a few counts of this clonotype. The chain combines TRBV9 with TRBJ2-5; TRBD2 matches 10 bases. This CDR3 is built from 15 residues. Losses at the gene ends were 5 bases for V and 1 base for J; bases not matched to a gene: 5. Germline V CDR1 and CDR2: SGDLS, YYNGEE. The CDR3 is CASRTSGAPQETQYF. CDR3 nucleotide sequence: TGTGCCAGCAGAACTAGCGGGGCCCCCCAAGAGACCCAGTACTTC.

Worth noting for this clonotype: In this CDR3 the conserved last residue, phenylalanine or tryptophan, is missing, so a read error is likely. The chain joins TRBV9 to TRBJ1-1; D call uncertain. V shed 1 base and J shed 2 bases, with 6 bases lying between them. CDR1 and CDR2 from the germline V gene are SGDLS and YYNGEE. This CDR3 has 13 residues. CDR3 protein: CASSVIGNTEAFL. The CDR3 nucleotides read TGTGCCAGCAGCGTAATAGGAAACACTGAAGCTTTCCTT.

This clonotype was counted at least ten times. The gene calls are TRBV25-1 and TRBJ1-2; possible D gene TRBD1, 5 bases. V gave up 3 bases and J gave up 5 bases, with 7 bases separating them. The V gene's germline CDR1 is MGHDK and CDR2 SYGVNS. This CDR3 is built from 12 residues. CDR3 amino acids: CASSDRGYGYTF. The CDR3 coding sequence is TGTGCCAGCAGTGATAGGGGATATGGCTACACCTTC.

In this sample, this clonotype turned up many times. The V and J genes are TRBV3-1 and TRBJ1-1; 11 nucleotides align to TRBD1. CDR1 and CDR2 from the germline V gene are LGHDT and YNNKEL (reference sequence). V shed 2 bases, J shed 4 bases, and the junction held 3 bases outside the gene matches. The CDR3 sequence is 15 residues long. In DNA, the CDR3 is TGTGCCAGCAGCCAAACGGGACAGGGGGGCACTGAAGCTTTCTTT. Translated: CASSQTGQGGTEAFF.

The chain combines TRBV6-1 with TRBJ1-5; 7 positions agree with TRBD1. V gave up 0 bases and J gave up 1 base; unmatched junction bases: 0. The CDR3 is made up of 15 amino acids. The germline V gene has CDR1 MNHNS and CDR2 SASEGT. In nucleotides, the CDR3 is TGTGCCAGCAGTGAAGCGGGACAGAGCAATCAGCCCCAGCATTTT. This encodes CASSEAGQSNQPQHF.

The chain links TRBV2 to TRBJ1-2; D unresolved. In germline, CDR1 is SNHLY, CDR2 FYNNEI. The CDR3 consists of 15 residues. V lost 8 bases, J lost 1 base, and 17 bases lay in between. The CDR3 reads CASSSGLIFNYGYTF. Written as DNA, the CDR3 is TGTGCCAGCTCCTCTGGACTGATTTTTAACTATGGCTACACCTTC.

This clonotype was recorded at least ten times. This chain connects TRBV6-1 to TRBJ1-1; D is uncertain. Trimming took off 5 bases at V and 0 bases at J, with 7 bases between the two ends. The germline CDR1 and CDR2 sequences are MNHNS and SASEGT. The CDR3 extends over 13 amino acids. Here the CDR3 reads CASSYQMNTEAFF. The DNA of the CDR3 is TGTGCCAGCAGTTATCAGATGAACACTGAAGCTTTCTTT.

This clonotype was observed a few times. The genes are TRBV19 and TRBJ1-1; 9 bases line up with TRBD1. V lost 3 bases and J lost 4; bases outside the gene matches: 6. Germline CDR1 reads LNHDA; CDR2 reads SQIVND (reference sequence). The CDR3 runs 15 residues. CDR3 protein: CASSIRTGESTEAFF. CDR3 coding DNA: TGTGCCAGTAGTATCAGGACAGGGGAATCCACTGAAGCTTTCTTT.

This clonotype has just a few counts. The V call is TRBV12-5, the J call TRBJ1-2, with 11 positions matching TRBD1. Unmatched junction bases numbered 1, after V lost 0 bases and J lost 4 bases. Germline values: CDR1 LGHNT, CDR2 FRNRAP. The CDR3 is 15 amino acids. The CDR3 nucleotides are TGTGCTAGTGGTTTGGTCGGACAGGGGGCCTATGGCTACACCTTC. This codes for CASGLVGQGAYGYTF.

This clonotype was detected once. It may be a read error: a sequence one base away is much more abundant. The chain employs TRBV6-4 and TRBJ2-1; 8 positions match TRBD2. The CDR3 contains 14 residues. The germline V gene encodes CDR1 MRHNA and CDR2 SNTAGT. Here the CDR3 reads CASSGVAGMNEKFF. For the CDR3, the DNA is TGTGCCAGCAGCGGGGTAGCGGGGATGAATGAGAAGTTCTTC.

This clonotype was seen many times. The gene calls are TRBV3-1 and TRBJ1-5, with no clear D. V was trimmed by 4 bases and J by 6 bases, leaving 13 bases between them. Germline lookup yields CDR1 LGHDT and CDR2 YNNKEL (reference sequence). The CDR3 has 14 amino acids. This chain's CDR3 is CASSRSLVTQPQHF. The CDR3 DNA follows: TGTGCCAGCAGCCGGAGCCTTGTTACTCAGCCCCAGCATTTT.

Ten or more counts support this clonotype. J is TRBJ2-1 and V is TRBV7-2; D is ambiguous. The germline CDR1 and CDR2 sequences are SGHTA and FQGNSA. This CDR3 is 13 amino acids long. The V end lost 5 bases, the J end lost 5 bases, and 10 bases lay between the germline ends. DNA for the CDR3: TGTGCCAGCAGCACCTACGTGAACAATGAGCAGTTCTTC. It yields the protein CASSTYVNNEQFF.

This clonotype was seen ten or more times. V usage is TRBV25-1 and J usage is TRBJ2-1; D gene unclear. The CDR3 extends over 12 amino acids. Germline values: CDR1 MGHDK, CDR2 SYGVNS. The V gene lost 7 bases and the J gene lost 0 bases, with 4 bases spanning the gap. The CDR3 bases are TGTGCCAGCATTGACTCCTACAATGAGCAGTTCTTC. Translated, it gives CASIDSYNEQFF.

With regard to this clonotype: The junction differs from germline at one of its ends, possibly a read error. The chain joins TRBV27 to TRBJ2-1, with TRBD1 matching over 7 bases. The CDR3 is made up of 15 amino acids. Per the germline V gene, CDR1 is MNHEY and CDR2 is SMNVEV (reference sequence). In DNA, the CDR3 is TGTGTCAGCAGTCACCGACAGGGACCCTACAATGAGAAGTTCTTC. Translation gives CVSSHRQGPYNEKFF.

The sample holds many counts of this clonotype. The chain recombines TRBV7-2 with TRBJ2-7; weak D call: TRBD2 (5 bases). V shed 6 bases and J shed 6 bases, with 12 bases lying between them. CDR3 size: 12 residues. Germline V gives CDR1 SGHTA, CDR2 FQGNSA. This CDR3 reads CASSLALREQYF. The CDR3 DNA reads as TGTGCCAGCAGTCTAGCCCTCCGCGAGCAGTACTTC.

This clonotype was counted ten times or more. This rearrangement joins TRBV6-5 to TRBJ2-1; weak D call: TRBD2 (6 bases). This CDR3 has 17 residues. Germline-derived CDR1 and CDR2 are MNHEY and SVGAGI. The V end lost 0 bases, the J end lost 4 bases, and 16 bases lay between the germline ends. In DNA form, the CDR3 reads TGTGCCAGCAGTTACTCGATTAACGGGGGTATATACAATGAGCAGTTCTTC. It specifies CASSYSINGGIYNEQFF.

As for this clonotype: A single base separates this from a much larger clone, so it may be a read error. This rearrangement joins TRBV12-3 or TRBV12-4 to TRBJ1-2; no clear D gene. Between the trimmed V and J ends, which lost 10 bases and 4 bases, there was a span of 16 bases. There are 13 residues in the CDR3. CDR3 in DNA: TGTGCCATCACCGCAGATTTGCGCTATGGCTACACCTTC. As protein: CAITADLRYGYTF.